These 24 T cell receptor beta chains were all obtained from the same sample, sequenced in a study of human T cells and chemical hapten exposure. In TCRdb, the RACE reads were re-called with MiXCR into one record per CDR3 protein. The sample has 130,000 or so distinct CDR3 sequences, about 11% seen once. Time point specified: patch test 3, about 24 weeks after DPC sensitization. Sample treatment: therapeutic diphenylcyclopropenone sensitization with weekly scalp DPC. The sequencing used whole blood, collected in connection with sensitization to the hapten diphenylcyclopropenone (DPC). The receptors were sampled from a woman between 50 and 59 years old with alopecia areata. Some clones in this sample may be carry-over from other donors' samples.

Many counts were recorded for this clonotype. The V call is TRBV3-1, the J call TRBJ2-7; D might be TRBD1 (6 bases). The CDR3 is 13 amino acids. V lost 4 bases and J lost 1, with 8 bases in between. Germline assignment: CDR1 LGHDT and CDR2 YNNKEL (reference sequence). CDR3 DNA: TGTGCCAGCAGCCCGGACAGATCCTACGAGCAGTACTTC. Residues: CASSPDRSYEQYF.

This clonotype has more than one count but fewer than ten. The genes are TRBV6-2 or TRBV6-3 and TRBJ1-1; D is possibly TRBD1 (6 bases). V was pared by 7 bases and J by 12 bases, with 15 bases between. Per the germline V gene, CDR1 is MNHEY and CDR2 is SVGEGT. The CDR3 loop spans 11 amino acids. As DNA, the CDR3 is TGTGCCAGCAACAACGGGGGCATCCCTTTCTTT. Its protein is CASNNGGIPFF.

Concerning this clonotype itself: Possible read error: a much larger clone is one base away. The gene calls are TRBV29-1 and TRBJ2-4, with D unclear. The CDR3 loop spans 11 amino acids. The germline CDR1 and CDR2 sequences are SQVTM and ANQGSEA. V lost 7 bases to trimming and J lost 7 bases, with 11 bases between them. CDR3 sequence (DNA): TGCAGCGGTGATTATATGAACATTCAGTACTTC. Its translation: CSGDYMNIQYF.

This clonotype was seen many times. CDR3 nucleotides: TGTGCCAGCAGCCAATCGGTCAACACTGAAGCTTTCTTT. Protein: CASSQSVNTEAFF. This rearrangement joins TRBV16 to TRBJ1-1; D uncertain. Germline V lookup: CDR1 KGHSY, CDR2 FQNENV. The CDR3 has 13 amino acids. The V end lost 0 bases, the J end lost 2 bases, and 4 bases lay between the germline ends.

The gene calls are TRBV28 and TRBJ2-1, with TRBD2 matching over 11 bases. The CDR3 length is 15 residues. V lost 6 bases to trimming and J lost 4 bases; unmatched junction nucleotides: 5. Per the germline V gene, CDR1 is MDHEN and CDR2 is SYDVKM. DNA for the CDR3: TGTGCCAGCAGCCCTCGACTAGCGGGGTACAATGAGCAGTTCTTC. It codes for CASSPRLAGYNEQFF. The full variable domain, rest sourced from reference TRBV28 and TRBJ2-1, is DVKVTQSSRYLVKRTGEKVFLECVQDMDHENMFWYRQDPGLGLRLIYFSYDVKMKEKGDIPEGYSVSREKKERFSLILESASTNQTSMYLCASSPRLAGYNEQFFGPGTRLTVL.

The rearrangement uses TRBV12-3 or TRBV12-4 and TRBJ2-7, with D perhaps being TRBD1 or TRBD2 (6 bases each). Trimming shortened V by 6 bases and J by 6 bases, and 18 bases separated the two germline ends. The CDR3 has 14 amino acids. CDR3: CASSSTGGLGEQYF. The CDR3, as DNA: TGTGCCAGCAGCTCGACAGGAGGGTTAGGCGAGCAGTACTTC.

The sample holds a few counts of this clonotype. The gene calls are TRBV6-5 and TRBJ1-2; 8 bases are a match to TRBD1. V dropped 4 bases and J dropped 8; count of bases not matched to a gene: 12. CDR1 and CDR2 from the germline V gene are MNHEY and SVGAGI. CDR3 length: 15 residues. CDR3 sequence (DNA): TGTGCCAGCAGTTCTCCCGGACAGGGAAGGGGAGGCTACACCTTC. Translation gives CASSSPGQGRGGYTF.

The chain has TRBV12-3 or TRBV12-4 and TRBJ1-1, with D tentatively TRBD1 (5 bases). V lost 2 bases and J lost 5, with 18 bases in between. This CDR3 has 16 amino acids. The CDR3 sequence is CASSLKGRAGGTEAFF. The CDR3 DNA is TGTGCCAGCAGTTTAAAGGGACGGGCTGGGGGAACTGAAGCTTTCTTT.

This clonotype has just a few counts. The genes are TRBV18 and TRBJ2-7, with D possibly matching TRBD1 (5 bases). The V gene lost 2 bases and the J gene lost 2 bases, with 10 bases spanning the gap. CDR1 is KGHSH and CDR2 is LQKENI in the germline V gene. The CDR3 length is 14 residues. In nucleotides, the CDR3 is TGTGCCAGCTCACCAAACCAGGGCCCCTACGAGCAGTACTTC. It specifies CASSPNQGPYEQYF.

This clonotype was seen a handful of times. The chain uses TRBV3-1 and TRBJ2-1; 7 nucleotides agree with TRBD2. Germline CDR1 reads LGHDT; CDR2 reads YNNKEL (reference sequence). With 0 bases clipped from V and 8 bases from J, the junction kept 10 bases outside the gene matches. This CDR3 is 16 amino acids long. Written as DNA, the CDR3 is TGTGCCAGCAGCCAAGATCGGGGGGAGGGCCTCGATGAGCAGTTCTTC. Residues: CASSQDRGEGLDEQFF.

In its sample, this clonotype was seen many times. V gene TRBV5-4 combines with J gene TRBJ2-3; D is undetermined. Trimming took off 4 bases at V and 0 bases at J, with 3 bases between the two ends. Looked up from germline, CDR1 is SGHNT and CDR2 is YYREEE (reference sequence). The CDR3 loop spans 12 amino acids. The DNA for the CDR3 is TGTGCCAGCAGCCGTAGCACAGATACGCAGTATTTT. This sequence encodes CASSRSTDTQYF.

This clonotype showed up many times. The rearrangement uses TRBV5-1 and TRBJ2-3, with TRBD2 identical over 9 bases. The CDR3 totals 16 residues. Germline V lookup: CDR1 SGHRS, CDR2 YFSETQ. V lost 0 bases to trimming and J lost 3 bases; unmatched junction nucleotides: 5. CDR3 bases: TGCGCCAGCAGCTTGGAGGCGGGAGGGGTGACAGATACGCAGTATTTT. Residues: CASSLEAGGVTDTQYF.

In this sample, this clonotype turned up many times. The chain links TRBV7-9 to TRBJ2-2, with 13 bases matching TRBD2. Trimming removed 5 bases from V and 5 bases from J; junction bases left unmatched: 5. Germline values: CDR1 SEHNR, CDR2 FQNEAQ (reference sequence). This CDR3 is 16 amino acids long. CDR3 residues: CASSPRTSGSTGELFF. CDR3 in DNA: TGTGCCAGCAGCCCAAGGACTAGCGGGAGTACCGGGGAGCTGTTTTTT. Drawing the rest from reference TRBV7-9 and TRBJ2-2, the complete variable domain is DTGVSQNPRHKITKRGQNVTFRCDPISEHNRLYWYRQTLGQGPEFLTYFQNEAQLEKSRLLSDRFSAERPKGSFSTLEIQRTEQGDSAMYLCASSPRTSGSTGELFFGEGSRLTVL.

The CDR3: CASSTTGTGLTEAFF. The CDR3 coding sequence is TGTGCCAGCAGTACCACCGGGACAGGGCTCACTGAAGCTTTCTTT. The chain employs TRBV27 and TRBJ1-1; 9 positions agree with TRBD1. The CDR3 has 15 amino acids. Germline loops: CDR1 MNHEY, CDR2 SMNVEV (reference sequence). Losses at the gene ends were 5 bases for V and 4 bases for J; bases not matched to a gene: 8.

This clonotype showed up many times. The chain joins TRBV14 to TRBJ2-5, with a possible D match to TRBD1 (7 bases). Trimming cost V 4 bases and J 4 bases, with 19 bases left between them. This CDR3 is 16 amino acids long. Germline loops: CDR1 SGHDN, CDR2 FVKESK. The CDR3 here is CASSPRTGGVRETQYF. The CDR3 coding sequence is TGTGCCAGCAGCCCGCGGACAGGCGGGGTGCGAGAGACCCAGTACTTC.

The CDR3 loop reads CASSYPRLEGNNEQYF. The CDR3 DNA reads as TGTGCCAGCAGTTACCCCCGGCTGGAGGGCAATAACGAGCAGTACTTC. The chain combines TRBV6-6 with TRBJ2-7, with D tentatively TRBD2 (6 bases). V lost 2 bases and J lost 5, with 19 bases in between. Germline-derived CDR1 and CDR2 are MNHNY and SVGAGI (reference sequence). The CDR3 runs to 16 residues.

The rearrangement uses TRBV13 and TRBJ2-3; the D gene could be TRBD1 or TRBD2 (6 bases each). This CDR3 spans 15 amino acids. The V gene's germline CDR1 is PRHDT and CDR2 FYEKMQ (reference sequence). V dropped 5 bases and J dropped 4 bases, with 16 bases sitting between them. CDR3 residues: CASSPGAGRPDTQYF. The CDR3 DNA reads as TGTGCCAGCAGCCCGGGGGCGGGGCGCCCAGATACGCAGTATTTT.

The V gene is TRBV12-3 or TRBV12-4, the J gene TRBJ1-1; 11 nucleotides match TRBD1. The CDR3 runs to 13 residues. J lost 7 bases, V lost 6 bases, and 4 bases had no gene match. As DNA, the CDR3 is TGTGCCAGCAGGGACAGGGGGCGAGGTGAAGCTTTCTTT. This sequence encodes CASRDRGRGEAFF.

This clonotype was observed many times. V usage is TRBV7-2 and J usage is TRBJ2-7; no clear D. Deletions cut 1 base from V and 6 bases from J, with 4 bases between. There are 11 residues in the CDR3. CDR1 is SGHTA, CDR2 FQGNSA, per germline. The CDR3 is CASSLGAEQYF. The CDR3 DNA reads as TGTGCCAGCAGCTTAGGGGCCGAGCAGTACTTC.

This clonotype was observed a few times. The CDR3, as DNA: TGTGCCAGCAGCCTCACCTTCCCTAGCGGGGGAGCCCCCTACAATGAGCAGTTCTTC. This gives the protein CASSLTFPSGGAPYNEQFF. The chain couples TRBV28 to TRBJ2-1; the match to TRBD2 covers 10 bases. The CDR3 contains 19 residues. Germline V gene data show CDR1 as MDHEN and CDR2 as SYDVKM. V was pared by 6 bases and J by 2 bases, with 16 bases of the junction left unmatched.

This clonotype was recorded only once. This chain connects TRBV7-2 to TRBJ2-5; D may be TRBD1 (6 bases). Trimming shortened V by 5 bases and J by 4 bases, and 23 bases separated the two germline ends. Germline CDR1 and CDR2: SGHTA and FQGNSA. The CDR3 sequence is 17 residues long. In DNA form, the CDR3 reads TGTGCCAGCAGCAATAGAACCGGGACATGGGGGACAGAGACCCAGTACTTC. Amino acid sequence: CASSNRTGTWGTETQYF.

This clonotype has more than one count but fewer than ten. V usage is TRBV5-1 and J usage is TRBJ1-1, with 8 bases matching TRBD1. The CDR3 is made up of 14 amino acids. V was clipped by 5 bases and J by 4 bases; unmatched bases: 7. In germline, CDR1 is SGHRS, CDR2 YFSETQ. CDR3 DNA sequence: TGCGCCAGCAGTCCTCTTGACAGGGGCACTGAAGCTTTCTTT. It translates to CASSPLDRGTEAFF.

The chain carries TRBV6-5 and TRBJ1-2, with TRBD1 identical over 9 bases. V shed 5 bases and J 7 bases; nucleotides not matched to a gene: 5. The CDR3 covers 13 residues. Germline V gene data show CDR1 as MNHEY and CDR2 as SVGAGI. CDR3 loop: CASSTGTGLGYTF. CDR3 bases: TGTGCCAGCAGTACCGGGACAGGGCTTGGCTACACCTTC.

The chain uses TRBV3-1 and TRBJ1-1, with D possibly matching TRBD1 (5 bases). V was shortened by 4 bases and J by 5 bases, with 17 bases between the two germline ends. The CDR3 totals 15 residues. Germline CDR1 reads LGHDT; CDR2 reads YNNKEL (reference sequence). The CDR3 coding sequence is TGTGCCAGCAGCCCACCAAGAGGGGTTGGGACTGAAGCTTTCTTT. Translating gives CASSPPRGVGTEAFF.